Listed here are 15 T cell receptor beta chains from one sample, sequenced in a study of T-cell memory formation after mild COVID-19 (dated by TCRdb to the early 2020s). The library relied on 5' RACE. The sequencer was an Illumina NovaSeq 6000. The public reads were reanalyzed by TCRdb: fastp trimming at Q25, MiXCR alignment, in-frame beta chains only. Each entry is one CDR3 protein sequence, shown with its most common DNA and genes. Counted in this sample were fewer than 450,000 distinct CDR3 sequences; 20% to 25% of them appeared once. The ten largest clones add up to 8.8% of the sample. The material sequenced was PBMCs or a T cell subset sorted from them (not recorded which). These receptors originate from an adult woman who had mild COVID-19 (a few samples of this study predate the infection). The sample titles of this study are shuffled in the database, so cell type and time point are left out; the donor was told from shared clones.

The V call is TRBV21-1, the J call TRBJ2-1; TRBD2 is taken as the D call from the table, unchecked against the DNA. TRBV21-1 is a pseudogene. The CDR3 has 19 residues. The CDR3 reads CASGPGLGSDWGSYNEQFF. The CDR3 DNA reads TGTGCCAGCGGCCCGGGACTAGGGTCCGATTGGGGCTCCTACAATGAGCAGTTCTTC.

The table lists this clonotype with many counts. The V gene is TRBV7-9, the J gene TRBJ2-1; D may be TRBD1 (6 bases). The CDR3 length is 15 residues. V gave up 5 bases and J gave up 7 bases, with 18 bases separating them. The germline V gene has CDR1 SEHNR and CDR2 FQNEAQ (reference sequence). For the CDR3, the DNA is TGTGCCAGCAGCAATACAGGGTTCGCGAGGAATGAGCAGTTCTTC. Amino acid sequence: CASSNTGFARNEQFF.

This clonotype was seen a few times. The rearrangement joins TRBV5-6 to TRBJ2-1, with D possibly being TRBD2 (5 bases). This CDR3 is built from 15 residues. Trimming took 0 bases from V and 4 from J, leaving 11 bases between them. Germline values: CDR1 SGHDT, CDR2 YYEEEE. The CDR3 region has the DNA TGTGCCAGCAGCTTGGGGGGAGCGCGGTACAATGAGCAGTTCTTC. Translation gives CASSLGGARYNEQFF.

This clonotype was observed a few times. V usage is TRBV12-3 or TRBV12-4 and J usage is TRBJ2-3; the D gene is possibly TRBD1 (6 bases). V lost 7 bases and J lost 2, with 16 bases in between. This CDR3 spans 15 amino acids. The CDR3 here is CASTLDSPSTDTQYF. DNA of the CDR3: TGTGCCAGCACCCTGGACAGCCCGTCCACAGATACGCAGTATTTT.

The chain uses TRBV2 and TRBJ2-7; D is ambiguous. The CDR3 totals 14 residues. CDR1 is SNHLY, CDR2 FYNNEI, per germline. V gave up 1 base and J gave up 2 bases, with 9 bases separating them. The CDR3 spells CASSEGSGPYEQYF. In DNA form, the CDR3 reads TGTGCCAGCAGTGAAGGATCGGGCCCCTACGAGCAGTACTTC. Full variable domain (outside the CDR3, taken from reference TRBV2 and TRBJ2-7): EPEVTQTPSHQVTQMGQEVILRCVPISNHLYFYWYRQILGQKVEFLVSFYNNEISEKSEIFDDQFSVERPDGSNFTLKIRSTKLEDSAMYFCASSEGSGPYEQYFGPGTRLTVT.

As DNA, the CDR3 is TGTGCCAGCAGCTGGAGGGACAGGGGTCAGACCCAGTACTTC. Translating it yields CASSWRDRGQTQYF. V is TRBV5-5 and J is TRBJ2-5; 10 nucleotides match TRBD1. Germline CDR1 SGHKS, CDR2 YYEKEE (reference sequence). This CDR3 region has 14 residues. V dropped 3 bases and J dropped 6; count of bases not matched to a gene: 5.

This clonotype was seen more than once but under ten times. This chain joins TRBV5-1 and TRBJ2-3, with D hard to call. This CDR3 has 15 residues. The germline V and J ends were trimmed by 2 bases and 0 bases, with 10 bases remaining between them. Germline CDR1 is SGHRS and CDR2 is YFSETQ. CDR3 sequence: CASSFLTPSTDTQYF. The CDR3 DNA follows: TGCGCCAGCAGCTTCTTGACACCTAGCACAGATACGCAGTATTTT.

The chain uses TRBV20-1 and TRBJ1-1, with unresolved D. CDR3 length: 11 residues. The germline gives CDR1 DFQATT, CDR2 SNEGSKA (reference sequence). Trimming removed 2 bases at V and 8 bases at J, with 9 bases between. Here the CDR3 reads CSARNNVEAFF. The CDR3 region has the DNA TGCAGTGCTAGAAATAACGTAGAAGCTTTCTTT.

This clonotype was recorded a few times. The chain couples TRBV12-3 or TRBV12-4 to TRBJ2-1; the D is unclear. V was trimmed by 5 bases and J by 9 bases, leaving 14 bases between them. The CDR3 is 13 amino acids. In DNA, the CDR3 is TGTGCCAGCAGTATACCGGGCGGCGGTGAGCAGTTCTTC. This encodes CASSIPGGGEQFF.

In DNA, the CDR3 is TGTGCCAGCAGCTTAGGGGGACTAGCGGGAGGCACCGGGGAGCTGTTTTTT. This gives the protein CASSLGGLAGGTGELFF. This chain joins TRBV7-3 and TRBJ2-2; 15 bases are a match to TRBD2. The CDR3 sequence is 17 residues long. The germline V gene encodes CDR1 SGHTA and CDR2 FQGTGA. Germline trimming cut 2 bases from V and 4 bases from J; bases unmatched to any gene: 2. Full variable domain (rest looked up from reference TRBV7-3 and TRBJ2-2): GAGVSQTPSNKVTEKGKYVELRCDPISGHTALYWYRQSLGQGPEFLIYFQGTGAADDSGLPNDRFFAVRPEGSVSTLKIQRTERGDSAVYLCASSLGGLAGGTGELFFGEGSRLTVL.

This clonotype appeared a few times. This chain links TRBV12-3 or TRBV12-4 with TRBJ2-7; D is uncertain. Trimming left V 10 bases short and J 6 bases short, with 7 bases between. The CDR3 runs 9 residues. The DNA of the CDR3 is TGTGCCAACGGAATCGAGCAGTACTTC. It codes for CANGIEQYF.

This clonotype was counted between two and nine times. The chain is built from TRBV12-3 or TRBV12-4 and TRBJ2-3, with D possibly TRBD1 on 6 matching bases. The CDR3 is 14 amino acids. V shed 3 bases and J shed 4 bases, with 11 bases lying between them. The CDR3 DNA is TGTGCCAGCAGTTTTTCACAGGGACCAGATACGCAGTATTTT. Translating it yields CASSFSQGPDTQYF.

This clonotype was found a few times. V gene TRBV29-1 combines with J gene TRBJ2-7, with D unresolved. The CDR3 sequence is 12 residues long. V was clipped by 3 bases and J by 2 bases, with 8 bases between them. CDR1 is SQVTM and CDR2 is ANQGSEA in the germline V gene. CDR3 DNA sequence: TGCAGCGTTGATGAAGGGACCTACGAGCAGTACTTC. Translated, it gives CSVDEGTYEQYF.

DNA for the CDR3: TGTGCCACCAGTCTCACGGGACAGGGGGCGCGTGGCTACACCTTC. Amino acids: CATSLTGQGARGYTF. The chain employs TRBV24-1 and TRBJ1-2, with 12 nucleotides matching TRBD1. The CDR3 loop spans 15 amino acids. Germline CDR1 is KGHDR and CDR2 is SFDVKD. The J segment lost 7 bases and the V segment lost 6 bases, leaving 8 bases of the junction unmatched.

The V call is TRBV29-1, the J call TRBJ2-1; TRBD2 aligns across 11 bases. V was pared by 2 bases and J by 6 bases, with 6 bases of the junction left unmatched. Germline CDR1 and CDR2: SQVTM and ANQGSEA. CDR3 size: 15 residues. CDR3 region: CSVELAGGLSNEQFF. The CDR3 bases are TGCAGCGTTGAACTAGCGGGAGGTCTAAGCAATGAGCAGTTCTTC.